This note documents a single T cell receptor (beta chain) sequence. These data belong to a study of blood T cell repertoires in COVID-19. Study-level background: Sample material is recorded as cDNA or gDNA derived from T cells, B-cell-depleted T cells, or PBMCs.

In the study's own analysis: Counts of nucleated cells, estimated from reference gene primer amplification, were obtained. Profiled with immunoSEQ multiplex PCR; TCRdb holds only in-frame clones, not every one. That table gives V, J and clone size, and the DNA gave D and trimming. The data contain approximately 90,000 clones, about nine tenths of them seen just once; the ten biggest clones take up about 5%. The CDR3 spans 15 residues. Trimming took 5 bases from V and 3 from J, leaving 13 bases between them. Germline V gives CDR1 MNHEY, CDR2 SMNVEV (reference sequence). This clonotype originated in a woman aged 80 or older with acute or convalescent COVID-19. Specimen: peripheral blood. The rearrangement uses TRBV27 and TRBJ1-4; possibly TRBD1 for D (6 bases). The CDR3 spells CASSTNREPNEKLFF. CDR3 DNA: TGTGCCAGCAGTACCAACAGGGAACCTAATGAAAAACTGTTTTTT.